This entry lists 10 T cell receptor beta chains sequenced from one sample in a study of Graves' ophthalmopathy and Graves' hyperthyroidism. Scientists amplified the TCR beta CDR3 regions from RNA transcripts. HTBI-primed first-round RT-PCR preceded second-round multiplex PCR. TCRdb independently ran MiXCR on the multiplex PCR reads; one entry per CDR3 protein. The table lists more than 300,000 distinct CDR3 sequences, roughly a sixth of them singletons. Material for sequencing was peripheral blood. These receptors were taken from an adult woman with stable Graves' hyperthyroidism.

This clonotype was counted a few times. The rearrangement links TRBV27 to TRBJ1-1; D possibly corresponds to TRBD1 (6 bases). This CDR3 has 15 amino acids. Trimming cost V 5 bases and J 3 bases, with 16 bases left between them. Per the germline V gene, CDR1 is MNHEY and CDR2 is SMNVEV (reference sequence). CDR3 protein: CASSAPRGGDTEAFF. The CDR3 coding sequence is TGTGCCAGCAGTGCCCCCAGGGGCGGGGACACTGAAGCTTTCTTT.

This clonotype was recorded at least ten times. The chain couples TRBV3-1 to TRBJ1-2; tentatively, D is TRBD1 (5 bases). The CDR3 contains 12 residues. Germline values: CDR1 LGHDT, CDR2 YNNKEL (reference sequence). Trimming left V 1 base short and J 8 bases short, with 8 bases between. CDR3 nucleotide sequence: TGTGCCAGCAGCCAAGCAGGGTCGGGCTACACCTTC. It codes for CASSQAGSGYTF.

The V call is TRBV6-1, the J call TRBJ1-2; D is undetermined. The CDR3 covers 15 residues. The V gene lost 2 bases and the J gene lost 5 bases, with 15 bases spanning the gap. The V gene's germline CDR1 is MNHNS and CDR2 SASEGT. CDR3 bases: TGTGCCAGCAGTGAAAGGGCACCTTGGATATATGGCTACACCTTC. This codes for CASSERAPWIYGYTF.

This clonotype occurred a few times. This rearrangement joins TRBV5-1 to TRBJ2-2, with 8 bases fitting TRBD2. The CDR3 loop spans 17 amino acids. With 4 bases clipped from V and 2 bases from J, the junction kept 10 bases outside the gene matches. Looked up from germline, CDR1 is SGHRS and CDR2 is YFSETQ. For the CDR3, the DNA is TGCGCCAGCAGCGTCTCCACTAGCGGAGCCAACACCGGGGAGCTGTTTTTT. Its protein is CASSVSTSGANTGELFF.

Ten or more counts support this clonotype. The chain recombines TRBV6-1 with TRBJ2-4, with D uncertain. V lost 9 bases to trimming and J lost 0 bases, with 15 bases between them. Per the germline V gene, CDR1 is MNHNS and CDR2 is SASEGT. This CDR3 is built from 15 residues. Written as DNA, the CDR3 is TGTGCCAGTGCGTCGTGGGCCCTAGCCAAAAACATTCAGTACTTC. As protein: CASASWALAKNIQYF.

This clonotype was found many times. The chain carries TRBV25-1 and TRBJ1-5, with 7 bases that match TRBD1. Unmatched junction bases numbered 5, after V lost 3 bases and J lost 0 bases. The CDR3 has 16 residues. Germline CDR1 is MGHDK and CDR2 is SYGVNS. The CDR3 DNA reads as TGTGCCAGCAGTGAGGTCAGGGGGGTTAGCAATCAGCCCCAGCATTTT. This encodes CASSEVRGVSNQPQHF.

This clonotype was counted a few times. This chain joins TRBV3-1 and TRBJ2-7; D is possibly TRBD2 (5 bases). Germline-derived CDR1 and CDR2 are LGHDT and YNNKEL (reference sequence). V lost 0 bases and J 6 bases, leaving 12 bases between the germline ends. The CDR3 spans 14 residues. The DNA of the CDR3 is TGTGCCAGCAGCCAAGATCACACAGCGGCCGAGCAGTACTTC. Translating it yields CASSQDHTAAEQYF.

The table lists this clonotype with a few counts. V is TRBV2 and J is TRBJ1-5; 10 positions match TRBD1. The germline V gene has CDR1 SNHLY and CDR2 FYNNEI. This CDR3 has 20 residues. The junction had 11 bases not matched to a gene; V was cut back by 0 bases and J by 0 bases. CDR3 coding DNA: TGTGCCAGCAGTGAAGCTCCCCCGGGACAGGGGCCTTATAGCAATCAGCCCCAGCATTTT. Translated: CASSEAPPGQGPYSNQPQHF.

This clonotype was seen repeatedly, ten times or more. CDR3 loop: CASSLARYPYEQYF. The CDR3 DNA reads as TGTGCCAGCAGCTTAGCTCGGTATCCGTACGAGCAGTACTTC. The chain carries TRBV7-6 and TRBJ2-7; D is uncertain. The germline V gene has CDR1 SGHVS and CDR2 FNYEAQ. This CDR3 is built from 14 residues. Deletions cut 0 bases from V and 4 bases from J, with 10 bases between.

This clonotype was observed at least ten times. The chain carries TRBV28 and TRBJ2-7; D remains ambiguous. The CDR3 spans 15 residues. CDR1 MDHEN and CDR2 SYDVKM come from the germline V gene. V shed 3 bases and J shed 2 bases, with 14 bases lying between them. The CDR3 DNA is TGTGCCAGCAGTTTTGTGGGTGGAGAAACCTACGAGCAGTACTTC. Encoded protein: CASSFVGGETYEQYF. The full variable domain, completed using reference TRBV28 and TRBJ2-7, is DVKVTQSSRYLVKRTGEKVFLECVQDMDHENMFWYRQDPGLGLRLIYFSYDVKMKEKGDIPEGYSVSREKKERFSLILESASTNQTSMYLCASSFVGGETYEQYFGPGTRLTVT.